This T cell receptor beta chain was sequenced for a study of T cells in Graves' hyperthyroidism and ophthalmopathy. This clonotype occurred many times. Looked up from germline, CDR1 is SGHTA and CDR2 is FQGNSA. The junction had 2 bases not matched to a gene; V was cut back by 3 bases and J by 5 bases. The CDR3 length is 13 residues. Amplified TCR beta CDR3 regions derived from RNA transcripts. First-round RT-PCR with HTBI primers amplified the TCR CDR3 region. MiXCR, run by TCRdb on the multiplex PCR reads, gives a single entry per CDR3 protein. Of 600,000 to 650,000 distinct CDR3 sequences in the sample, 15% to 20% were seen once.

The chain links TRBV7-2 to TRBJ2-5; TRBD1 agrees at 8 bases. Sequencing was performed on blood. The receptor's source is a woman between 25 and 40 years old with Graves' hyperthyroidism. CDR3 coding DNA: TGTGCCAGCAGCTTTACAGGGGGGGAGACCCAGTACTTC. Translation gives CASSFTGGETQYF.